This TCR beta chain was found in a study of synovial regulatory T cells in juvenile arthritis (dated by TCRdb to between 2015 and 2017). About the full investigation: Of the sequenced patients, three were therapy-naive, one was treated with methotrexate plus infliximab, six were treated with methotrexate, and one lacked treatment information. The study compared the TCRbeta CDR3 repertoires of blood iaTreg cells, other blood Treg cells and synovial fluid Treg cells taken from matched patient samples. Although effector T cell subsets in the cohort were also sequenced for comparisons, the Treg dataset on its own covers only blood and synovial fluid Treg cells. The TCR repertoire comparisons covered Treg and Teff subsets from about a dozen JIA patients with active disease.

Library generation was performed with the immunoSEQ multiplex PCR assay. TCRbeta CDR3 sequencing was carried out by Adaptive Biotechnologies. In the source study's methods: Repertoire similarity used the Chao-modified Jaccard index and median clonotype overlap from 200 random subsamples at equal sample size. Similarity analyses used either productive nucleotide sequences or in silico-translated amino acid sequences. Repertoires were compared using hierarchical clustering with single linkage and t-SNE, both based on Chao-modified Jaccard distances. Repertoire diversity was assessed with the Renyi index over a range of alpha values after the sample sizes were normalised. The table was pulled from immuneACCESS by TCRdb, which kept in-frame rearrangements only. Such tables lose some clones; where checked, under half of the loss comes from unresolved V genes, and the rest has no known cause. That table is the source of V, J and clone size, and D and trimming were worked out from the DNA. This sample's table has entries for 9,000 to 10,000 clones. The leading ten clones occupy roughly 2% of the sample.

TCR repertoire donors were about 11 juvenile idiopathic arthritis patients with active disease who had not reached inactive disease, 3 polyarticular and 8 oligoarticular. The median age of the TCR-sequenced patients was 9 to 15 years (range roughly 2.1-22.9), and their median disease duration was around seven years (range 0.2-19.1). Samples for TCR repertoire analysis came from two centres in Italy. Peripheral blood mononuclear cells were separated using a Histopaque-1077 density gradient and frozen in approximately 90% FCS with 10% DMSO. Details on this clone: It lacks a known antigen.

The investigation overall reported the following: Across patients, iaTreg TCR repertoires were largely private, and these iaTreg repertoires partially overlapped with synovial Teff and blood CPL repertoires. Synovial Treg cells shared more CDR3 sequences with iaTreg cells than with other blood Treg cells, and Chao-Jaccard similarity confirmed that synovial Treg cells were more closely related to iaTreg cells. TCR diversity was lower in blood iaTreg cells than in other blood Treg cells, which is consistent with antigen-driven expansion.

Sequencing was done on a sample of Treg cells from blood. The sample's cell subset or site label, in plain terms: remaining (HLA-DR-negative) circulating blood Treg cells. The clonotype originates from a donor under 30 with juvenile idiopathic arthritis.

This receptor has the CDR3 CASRTGAQETQYF. The sequence links TRBV6-5 to TRBJ2-5; the D call of TRBD1 rests on TCRdb alone, since no DNA is present to check it. Measured from the cysteine to the phenylalanine, the CDR3 is 13 residues long. No DNA has been recorded. The germline V gene supplies CDR1 MNHEY and CDR2 SVGAGI.